Each of the 2 T cell receptor beta chains below was sequenced from the same sample in a study of cytomegalovirus exposure and HLA in healthy donors. PCR was performed using 60 Vbeta and 13 Jbeta primers. TCRdb's copy holds only in-frame clones and misses some; the assay was immunoSEQ multiplex PCR. This sample contains about 130,000 clones. Sample: PBMCs. The receptors here all came from a man aged 25-40 years in good health and CMV-seronegative.

V and J are TRBV30 and TRBJ1-1; D might be TRBD1 (6 bases). This CDR3 spans 14 amino acids. Trimming stripped 0 bases from V and 1 base from J, with 9 bases between. In germline, CDR1 is GTSNPN, CDR2 SVGIG (reference sequence). The CDR3 reads CAWSVGGRNTEAFF. The CDR3 DNA reads as TGTGCCTGGAGTGTAGGGGGTCGGAACACTGAAGCTTTCTTT.

The chain joins TRBV5-1 to TRBJ2-7, with D perhaps TRBD1 (5 bases). CDR1 and CDR2 (germline): SGHRS, YFSETQ. The CDR3 sequence is 12 residues long. Trimming removed 2 bases from V and 7 bases from J, with 10 bases in between. Here the CDR3 DNA reads TGCGCCAGCAGCTTCGCAGGGAAAGAGCAGTACTTC. It specifies CASSFAGKEQYF.